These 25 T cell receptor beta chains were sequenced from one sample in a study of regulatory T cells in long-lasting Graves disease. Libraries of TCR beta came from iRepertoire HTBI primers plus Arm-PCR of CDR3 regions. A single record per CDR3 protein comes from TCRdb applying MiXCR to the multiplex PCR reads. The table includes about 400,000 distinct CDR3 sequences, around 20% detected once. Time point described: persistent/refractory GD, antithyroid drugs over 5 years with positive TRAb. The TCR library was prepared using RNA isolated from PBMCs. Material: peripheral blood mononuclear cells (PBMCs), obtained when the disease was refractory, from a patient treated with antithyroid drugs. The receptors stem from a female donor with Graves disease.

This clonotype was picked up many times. The CDR3 region has the DNA TGTGCCAGCAGTTTGGACCTATGGGGAGGCGAGCAGTACTTC. Translating it yields CASSLDLWGGEQYF. The chain couples TRBV28 to TRBJ2-7; D possibly corresponds to TRBD2 (6 bases). The CDR3 has 14 amino acids. The germline V and J ends were trimmed by 3 bases and 6 bases, with 15 bases remaining between them. CDR1 and CDR2 from the germline V gene are MDHEN and SYDVKM.

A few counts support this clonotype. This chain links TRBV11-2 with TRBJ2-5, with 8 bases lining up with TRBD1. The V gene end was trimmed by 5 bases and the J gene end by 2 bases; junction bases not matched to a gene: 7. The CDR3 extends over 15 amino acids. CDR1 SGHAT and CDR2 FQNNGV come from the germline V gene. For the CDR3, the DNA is TGTGCCAGCAGCCTGCGCAGGGGGCTACAAGAGACCCAGTACTTC. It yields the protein CASSLRRGLQETQYF.

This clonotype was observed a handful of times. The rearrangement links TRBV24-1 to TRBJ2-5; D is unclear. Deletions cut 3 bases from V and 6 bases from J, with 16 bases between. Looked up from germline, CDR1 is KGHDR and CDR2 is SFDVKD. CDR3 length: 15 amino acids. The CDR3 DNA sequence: TGTGCCACCAGTGATACCTCGGAAGGGTTGAAGACCCAGTACTTC. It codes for CATSDTSEGLKTQYF.

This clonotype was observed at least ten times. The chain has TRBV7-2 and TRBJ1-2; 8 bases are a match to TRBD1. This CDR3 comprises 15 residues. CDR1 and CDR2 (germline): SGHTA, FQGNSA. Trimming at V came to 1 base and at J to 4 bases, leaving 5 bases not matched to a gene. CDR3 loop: CASSLEGTGTYGYTF. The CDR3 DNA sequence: TGTGCCAGCAGCTTAGAGGGGACAGGAACCTATGGCTACACCTTC.

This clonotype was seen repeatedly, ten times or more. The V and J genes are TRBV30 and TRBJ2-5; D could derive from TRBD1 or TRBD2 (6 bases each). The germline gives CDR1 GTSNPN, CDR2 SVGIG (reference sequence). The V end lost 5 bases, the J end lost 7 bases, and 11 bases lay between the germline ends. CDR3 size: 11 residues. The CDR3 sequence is CAWGGLWTQYF. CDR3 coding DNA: TGTGCCTGGGGGGGGCTCTGGACCCAGTACTTC.

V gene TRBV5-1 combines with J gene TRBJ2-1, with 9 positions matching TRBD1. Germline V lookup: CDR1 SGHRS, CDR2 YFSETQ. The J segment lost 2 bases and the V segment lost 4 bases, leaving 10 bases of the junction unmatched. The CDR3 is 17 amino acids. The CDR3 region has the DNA TGCGCCAGCAGCCTACCAGCAGGGACAGGGACCTACAATGAGCAGTTCTTC. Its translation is CASSLPAGTGTYNEQFF.

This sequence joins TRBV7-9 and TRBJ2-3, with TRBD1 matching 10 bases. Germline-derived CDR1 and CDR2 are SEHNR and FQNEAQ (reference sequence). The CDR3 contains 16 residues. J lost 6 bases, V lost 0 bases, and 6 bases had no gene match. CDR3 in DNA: TGTGCCAGCAGCTTAGCGACAGGGGGCGAGGACGATACGCAGTATTTT. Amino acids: CASSLATGGEDDTQYF.

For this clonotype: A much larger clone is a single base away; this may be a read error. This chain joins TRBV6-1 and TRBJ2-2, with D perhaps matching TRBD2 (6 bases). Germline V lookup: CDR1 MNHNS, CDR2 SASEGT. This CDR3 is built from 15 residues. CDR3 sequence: CASRTGTLNTGGLFF. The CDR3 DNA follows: TGTGCCAGCAGGACCGGTACTTTGAACACCGGGGGGCTGTTTTTT.

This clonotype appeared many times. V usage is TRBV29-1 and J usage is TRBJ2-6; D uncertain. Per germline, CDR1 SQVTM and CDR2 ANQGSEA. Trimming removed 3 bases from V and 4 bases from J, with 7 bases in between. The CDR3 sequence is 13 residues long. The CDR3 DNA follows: TGCAGCGTTGACGTAACCGGGGCCAACGTCCTGACTTTC. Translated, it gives CSVDVTGANVLTF. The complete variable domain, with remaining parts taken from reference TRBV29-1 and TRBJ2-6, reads SAVISQKPSRDICQRGTSLTIQCQVDSQVTMMFWYRQQPGQSLTLIATANQGSEATYESGFVIDKFPISRPNLTFSTLTVSNMSPEDSSIYLCSVDVTGANVLTFGAGSRLTVL.

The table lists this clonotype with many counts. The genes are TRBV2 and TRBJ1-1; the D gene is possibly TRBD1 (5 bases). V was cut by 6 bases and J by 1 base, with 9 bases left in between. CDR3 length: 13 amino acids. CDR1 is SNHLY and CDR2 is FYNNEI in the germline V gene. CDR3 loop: CASRGDGNTEAFF. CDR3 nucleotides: TGTGCCAGCAGGGGGGACGGGAACACTGAAGCTTTCTTT. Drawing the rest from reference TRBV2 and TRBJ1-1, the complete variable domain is EPEVTQTPSHQVTQMGQEVILRCVPISNHLYFYWYRQILGQKVEFLVSFYNNEISEKSEIFDDQFSVERPDGSNFTLKIRSTKLEDSAMYFCASRGDGNTEAFFGQGTRLTVV.

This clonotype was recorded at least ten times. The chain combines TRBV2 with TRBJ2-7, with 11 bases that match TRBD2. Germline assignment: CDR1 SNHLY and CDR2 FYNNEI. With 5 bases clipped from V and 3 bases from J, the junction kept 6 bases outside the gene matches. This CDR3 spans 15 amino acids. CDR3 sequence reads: CASSLEGLAVYEQYF. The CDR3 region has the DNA TGTGCCAGCAGTTTAGAGGGACTAGCGGTCTACGAGCAGTACTTC.

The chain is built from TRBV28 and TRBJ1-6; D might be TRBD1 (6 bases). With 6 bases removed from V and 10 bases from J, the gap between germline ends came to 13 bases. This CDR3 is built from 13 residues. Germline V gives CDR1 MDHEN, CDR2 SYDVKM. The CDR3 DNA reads TGTGCCAGCAGGACAGGCGTGGGATCACCCCTCCACTTT. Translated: CASRTGVGSPLHF.

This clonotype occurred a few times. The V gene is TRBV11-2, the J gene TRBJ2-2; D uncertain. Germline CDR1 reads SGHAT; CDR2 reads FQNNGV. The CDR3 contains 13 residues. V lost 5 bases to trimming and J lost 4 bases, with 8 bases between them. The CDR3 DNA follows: TGTGCCAGCAGCCTGGATGCCACCGGGGAGCTGTTTTTT. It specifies CASSLDATGELFF.

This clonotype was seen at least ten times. Written as DNA, the CDR3 is TGTGCCAGCAGTTACGGGGCCTATGGCTACACCTTC. Translating it yields CASSYGAYGYTF. The V gene is TRBV6-2 or TRBV6-3, the J gene TRBJ1-2; possible D gene TRBD1, 5 bases. The CDR3 is made up of 12 amino acids. Germline-derived CDR1 and CDR2 are MNHEY and SVGEGT. Trimming took off 2 bases at V and 4 bases at J, with 5 bases between the two ends.

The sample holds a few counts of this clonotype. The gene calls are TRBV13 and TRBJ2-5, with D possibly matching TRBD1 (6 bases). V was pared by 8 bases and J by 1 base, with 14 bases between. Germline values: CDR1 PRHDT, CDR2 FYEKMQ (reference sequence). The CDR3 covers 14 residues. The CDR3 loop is CASVERGTQETQYF. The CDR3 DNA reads TGTGCCAGCGTTGAGAGGGGGACCCAAGAGACCCAGTACTTC.

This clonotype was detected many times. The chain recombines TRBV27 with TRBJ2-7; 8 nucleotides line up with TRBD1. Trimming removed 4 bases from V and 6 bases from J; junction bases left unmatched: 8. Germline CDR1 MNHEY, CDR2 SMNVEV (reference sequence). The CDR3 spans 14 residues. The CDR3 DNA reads TGTGCCAGCAGTTCGGACAGGGATGGATCCGAGCAGTACTTC. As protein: CASSSDRDGSEQYF.

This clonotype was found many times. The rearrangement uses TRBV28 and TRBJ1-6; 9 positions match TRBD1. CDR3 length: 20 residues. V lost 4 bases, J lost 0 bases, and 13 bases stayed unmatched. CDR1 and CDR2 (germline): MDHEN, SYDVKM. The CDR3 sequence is CASSYPPGQGFSSYNSPLHF. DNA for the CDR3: TGTGCCAGCAGTTACCCACCGGGACAGGGATTTAGCTCCTATAATTCACCCCTCCACTTT.

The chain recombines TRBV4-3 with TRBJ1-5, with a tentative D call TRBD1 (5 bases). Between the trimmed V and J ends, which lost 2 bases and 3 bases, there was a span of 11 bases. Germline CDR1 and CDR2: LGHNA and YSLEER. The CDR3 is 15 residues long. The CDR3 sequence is CASSQSAGTNQPQHF. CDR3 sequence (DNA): TGCGCCAGCAGCCAATCGGCAGGGACCAATCAGCCCCAGCATTTT.

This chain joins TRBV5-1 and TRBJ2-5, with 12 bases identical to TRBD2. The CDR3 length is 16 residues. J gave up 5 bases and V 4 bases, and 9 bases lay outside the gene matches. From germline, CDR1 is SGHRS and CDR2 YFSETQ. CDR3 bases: TGCGCCAGCAGCCTCTGGACTAGCGGGACGGTTGAGACCCAGTACTTC. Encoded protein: CASSLWTSGTVETQYF. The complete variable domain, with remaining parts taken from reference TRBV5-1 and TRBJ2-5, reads KAGVTQTPRYLIKTRGQQVTLSCSPISGHRSVSWYQQTPGQGLQFLFEYFSETQRNKGNFPGRFSGRQFSNSRSEMNVSTLELGDSALYLCASSLWTSGTVETQYFGPGTRLLVL.

CDR3 protein: CASSEGSRRRTGELFF. CDR3 coding DNA: TGTGCCAGCAGTGAAGGAAGTAGGAGGCGTACCGGGGAGCTGTTTTTT. J is TRBJ2-2 and V is TRBV6-1; D might be TRBD2 (5 bases). The CDR3 totals 16 residues. Germline-derived CDR1 and CDR2 are MNHNS and SASEGT. The ends were cut back, 1 base at V and 5 bases at J, with 14 bases in the middle.

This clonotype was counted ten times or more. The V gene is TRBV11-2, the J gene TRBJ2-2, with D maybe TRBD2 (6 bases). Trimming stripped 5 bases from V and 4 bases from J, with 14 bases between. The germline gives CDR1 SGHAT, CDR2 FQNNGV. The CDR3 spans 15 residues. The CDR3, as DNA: TGTGCCAGCAGCGGAATAGACGGGGGCACCGGGGAGCTGTTTTTT. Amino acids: CASSGIDGGTGELFF.

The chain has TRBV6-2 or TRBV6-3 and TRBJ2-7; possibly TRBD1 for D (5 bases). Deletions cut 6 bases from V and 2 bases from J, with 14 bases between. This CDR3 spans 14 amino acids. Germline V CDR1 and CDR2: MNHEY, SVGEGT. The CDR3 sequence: CASSPWTTPYEQYF. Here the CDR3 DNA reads TGTGCCAGCAGCCCCTGGACAACCCCCTACGAGCAGTACTTC.

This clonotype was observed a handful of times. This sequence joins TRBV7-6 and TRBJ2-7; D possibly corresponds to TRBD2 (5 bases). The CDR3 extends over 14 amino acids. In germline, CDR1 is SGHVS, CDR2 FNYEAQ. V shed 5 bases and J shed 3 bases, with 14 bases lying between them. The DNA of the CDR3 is TGTGCCAGCAGCGAGCTCGAGGGAGTCTACGAGCAGTACTTC. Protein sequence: CASSELEGVYEQYF. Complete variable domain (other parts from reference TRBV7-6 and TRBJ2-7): GAGVSQSPRYKVTKRGQDVALRCDPISGHVSLYWYRQALGQGPEFLTYFNYEAQQDKSGLPNDRFSAERPEGSISTLTIQRTEQRDSAMYRCASSELEGVYEQYFGPGTRLTVT.

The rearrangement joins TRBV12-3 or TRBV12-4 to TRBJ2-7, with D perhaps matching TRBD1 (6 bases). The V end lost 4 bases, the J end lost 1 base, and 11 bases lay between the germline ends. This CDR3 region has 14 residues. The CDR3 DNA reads TGTGCCAGCAGTTCCAGGGGTGGGTCCTACGAGCAGTACTTC. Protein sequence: CASSSRGGSYEQYF.

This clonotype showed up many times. The CDR3 DNA is TGTGCCAGCAGCTATAGCACGGCCGCGGGTTCCACCATATATTTT. Its translation is CASSYSTAAGSTIYF. The gene calls are TRBV13 and TRBJ1-3; D remains unclear. The CDR3 is 15 amino acids. Germline V gene sequence: CDR1 PRHDT, CDR2 FYEKMQ (reference sequence). V was shortened by 4 bases and J by 9 bases, with 19 bases between the two germline ends.